This entry is about one T cell receptor (beta chain). The antigen remains unidentified. The entry originates in a study of cytomegalovirus exposure and HLA in healthy donors. Study outcomes and limitations: Only CMV serostatus was available as immune exposure information. Sequencing depth across donors, presence/absence analyses assumed, was roughly uniform.

Germline lookup yields CDR1 SGHRS and CDR2 YFSETQ. The CDR3 length is 16 residues. V was pared by 0 bases and J by 0 bases, with 10 bases between. At sampling all donors were nominally healthy, likely with unrecorded immune exposures. With 60 Vbeta and 13 Jbeta primers, the PCR was carried out. In the source study's methods: Later, an analysis found roughly 80 million unique TCR beta chains, and 8.5 million to 12 million of these were shared. Method: immunoSEQ multiplex PCR; TCRdb's copy keeps in-frame clones and lacks some. That table is the source of V, J and clone size, and D and trimming were worked out from the DNA. Counted here are 150,000 to 200,000 clones, roughly 81% occurring once; the ten biggest clones make up 2% to 2.5%.

V and J are TRBV5-1 and TRBJ2-1; D is perhaps TRBD2 (6 bases). Sequencing was performed on PBMCs. This clonotype originated in a man aged 18-30 years in good health and CMV-seropositive. The chain's CDR3 is CASSLALGGSYNEQFF. The DNA for the CDR3 is TGCGCCAGCAGCTTGGCCCTGGGGGGCTCCTACAATGAGCAGTTCTTC.